This T cell receptor (beta chain) was profiled in a study of T cell responses to AZD1222 COVID-19 vaccine. V dropped 0 bases and J dropped 2; count of bases not matched to a gene: 6. CDR1 ENHRY and CDR2 SYGVKD come from the germline V gene. CDR3 length equals 17 residues. Data came from immunoSEQ multiplex PCR; TCRdb stores just in-frame clones and leaves some out. The sample records about 120,000 clones, 80% to 90% being singletons. Findings and limits, study-wide: Just a handful of people given AZD1222 tested seropositive at baseline. The peak T cell response came first, and repertoires were sampled only after it. Reports say nearly half of spike-specific TCRs go after unmutated variant regions. Among the donors, most were white British and more were female, and clonal diversity was possibly underestimated.

About this clone: What it recognizes is unknown.

The chain links TRBV10-3 to TRBJ2-7; 11 bases are shared with TRBD2. This TCR was sampled from an adult in good health. Sequenced here: peripheral blood, sampled on day 0 of AZD1222 vaccination. Here the CDR3 reads CAISESLAGGSTYEQYF. CDR3 bases: TGTGCCATCAGTGAGTCCCTAGCGGGAGGCTCCACCTACGAGCAGTACTTC.